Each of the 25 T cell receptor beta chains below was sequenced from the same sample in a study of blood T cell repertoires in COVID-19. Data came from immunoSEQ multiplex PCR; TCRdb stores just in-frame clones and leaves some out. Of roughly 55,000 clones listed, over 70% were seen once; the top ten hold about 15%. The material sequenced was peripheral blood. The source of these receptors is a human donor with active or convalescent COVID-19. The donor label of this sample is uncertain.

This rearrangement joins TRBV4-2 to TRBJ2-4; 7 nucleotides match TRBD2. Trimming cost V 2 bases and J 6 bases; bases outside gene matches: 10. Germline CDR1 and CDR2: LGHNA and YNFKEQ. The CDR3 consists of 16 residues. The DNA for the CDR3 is TGTGCCAGCAGCCAACCCGCGGGAGCCGGGGGAAACATTCAGTACTTC. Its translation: CASSQPAGAGGNIQYF.

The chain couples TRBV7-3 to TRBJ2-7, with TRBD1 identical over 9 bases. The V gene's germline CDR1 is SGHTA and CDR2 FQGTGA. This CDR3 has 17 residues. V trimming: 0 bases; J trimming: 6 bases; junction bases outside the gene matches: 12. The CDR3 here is CASSLTRRDRARSEQYF. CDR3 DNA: TGTGCCAGCAGCTTAACGCGTAGGGACAGGGCCCGTAGCGAGCAGTACTTC.

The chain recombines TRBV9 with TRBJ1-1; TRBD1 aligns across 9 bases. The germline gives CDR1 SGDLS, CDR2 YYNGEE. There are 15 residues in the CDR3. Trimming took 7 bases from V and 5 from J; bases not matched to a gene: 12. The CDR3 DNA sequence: TGTGCCAGCGGAGCACAGGGGGCTAAAGCGACTGAAGCTTTCTTT. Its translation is CASGAQGAKATEAFF.

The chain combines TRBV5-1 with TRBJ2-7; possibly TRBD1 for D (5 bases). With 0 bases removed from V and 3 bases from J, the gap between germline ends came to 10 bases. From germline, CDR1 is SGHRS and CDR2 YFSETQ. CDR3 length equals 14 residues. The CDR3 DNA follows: TGCGCCAGCAGCTTGGAGGGGATCCTCTACGAGCAGTACTTC. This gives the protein CASSLEGILYEQYF. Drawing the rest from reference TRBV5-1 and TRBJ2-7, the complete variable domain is KAGVTQTPRYLIKTRGQQVTLSCSPISGHRSVSWYQQTPGQGLQFLFEYFSETQRNKGNFPGRFSGRQFSNSRSEMNVSTLELGDSALYLCASSLEGILYEQYFGPGTRLTVT.

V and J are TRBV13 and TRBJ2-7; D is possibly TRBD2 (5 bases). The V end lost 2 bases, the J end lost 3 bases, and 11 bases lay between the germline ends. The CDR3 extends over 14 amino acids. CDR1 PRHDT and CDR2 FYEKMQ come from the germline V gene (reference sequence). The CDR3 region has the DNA TGTGCCAGCAGCTTATTCCAGCGGTACTACGAGCAGTACTTC. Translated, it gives CASSLFQRYYEQYF.

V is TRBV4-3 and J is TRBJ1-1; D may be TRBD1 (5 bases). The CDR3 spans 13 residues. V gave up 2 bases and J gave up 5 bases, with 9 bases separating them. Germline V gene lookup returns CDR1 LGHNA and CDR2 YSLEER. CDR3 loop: CASSQIRGTEAFF. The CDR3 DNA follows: TGCGCCAGCAGCCAAATAAGGGGAACTGAAGCTTTCTTT.

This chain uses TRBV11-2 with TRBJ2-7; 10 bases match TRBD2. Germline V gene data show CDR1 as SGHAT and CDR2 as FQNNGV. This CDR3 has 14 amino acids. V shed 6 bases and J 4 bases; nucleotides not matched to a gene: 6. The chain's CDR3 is CASSPSGRMYEQYF. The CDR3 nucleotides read TGTGCCAGCAGTCCTAGCGGGAGAATGTACGAGCAGTACTTC. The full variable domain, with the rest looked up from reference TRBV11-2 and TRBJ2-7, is EAGVAQSPRYKIIEKRQSVAFWCNPISGHATLYWYQQILGQGPKLLIQFQNNGVVDDSQLPKDRFSAERLKGVDSTLKIQPAKLEDSAVYLCASSPSGRMYEQYFGPGTRLTVT.

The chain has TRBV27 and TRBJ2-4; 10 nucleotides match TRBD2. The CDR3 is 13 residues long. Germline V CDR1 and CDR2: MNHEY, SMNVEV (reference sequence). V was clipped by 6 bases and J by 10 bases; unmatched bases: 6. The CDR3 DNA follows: TGTGCCAGCAGATCCGGACTAGCGGATATTCAGTACTTC. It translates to CASRSGLADIQYF.

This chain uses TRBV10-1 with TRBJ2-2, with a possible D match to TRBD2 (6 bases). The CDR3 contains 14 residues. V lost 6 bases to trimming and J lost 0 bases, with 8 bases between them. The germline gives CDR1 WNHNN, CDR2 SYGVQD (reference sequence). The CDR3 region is CASRLAANTGELFF. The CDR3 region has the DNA TGCGCCAGCAGACTAGCTGCGAACACCGGGGAGCTGTTTTTT.

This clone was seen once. This CDR3 is CASSANPDRPENTEAFF. The CDR3 DNA reads TGTGCCAGCAGCGCCAACCCCGACAGGCCAGAGAACACTGAAGCTTTCTTT. The chain joins TRBV9 to TRBJ1-1; D possibly corresponds to TRBD1 (6 bases). The length of the CDR3 is 17 residues. Trimming removed 3 bases at V and 1 base at J, with 19 bases between. In germline, CDR1 is SGDLS, CDR2 YYNGEE.

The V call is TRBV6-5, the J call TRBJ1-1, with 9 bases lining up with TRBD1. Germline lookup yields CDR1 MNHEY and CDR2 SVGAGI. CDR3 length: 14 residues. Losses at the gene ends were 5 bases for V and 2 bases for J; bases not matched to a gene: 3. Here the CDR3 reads CASSKDRGNTEAFF. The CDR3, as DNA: TGTGCCAGCAGTAAGGACAGGGGCAACACTGAAGCTTTCTTT.

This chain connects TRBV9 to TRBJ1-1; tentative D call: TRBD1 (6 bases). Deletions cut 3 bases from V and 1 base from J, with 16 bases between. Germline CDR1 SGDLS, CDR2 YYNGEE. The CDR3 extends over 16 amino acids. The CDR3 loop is CASSAGGGAPNTEAFF. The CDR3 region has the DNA TGTGCCAGCAGCGCGGGCGGGGGGGCGCCGAACACTGAAGCTTTCTTT.

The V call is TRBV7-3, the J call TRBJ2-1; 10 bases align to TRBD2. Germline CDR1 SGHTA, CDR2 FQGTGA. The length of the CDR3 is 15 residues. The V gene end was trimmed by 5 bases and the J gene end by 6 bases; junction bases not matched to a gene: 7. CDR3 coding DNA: TGTGCCAGCAGCCAAAGCGGGAGGGCCGCCAATGAGCAGTTCTTC. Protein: CASSQSGRAANEQFF.

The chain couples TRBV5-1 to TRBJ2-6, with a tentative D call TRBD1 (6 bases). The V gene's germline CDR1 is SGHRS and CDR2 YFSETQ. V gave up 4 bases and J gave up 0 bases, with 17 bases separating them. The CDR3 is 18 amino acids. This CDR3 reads CASSQAPTGISGANVLTF. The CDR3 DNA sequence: TGCGCCAGCAGCCAAGCACCAACAGGGATCTCTGGGGCCAACGTCCTGACTTTC.

DNA of the CDR3: TGTGCTAGTGGTTTGGTACGAGCGGGAACGAACTATGGCTACACCTTC. Its translation: CASGLVRAGTNYGYTF. The V gene is TRBV12-5, the J gene TRBJ1-2, with D uncertain. In germline, CDR1 is LGHNT, CDR2 FRNRAP. The CDR3 spans 16 residues. The V gene lost 0 bases and the J gene lost 2 bases, with 13 bases spanning the gap. Supplemented by reference TRBV12-5 and TRBJ1-2, the full variable domain reads DARVTQTPRHKVTEMGQEVTMRCQPILGHNTVFWYRQTMMQGLELLAYFRNRAPLDDSGMPKDRFSAEMPDATLATLKIQPSEPRDSAVYFCASGLVRAGTNYGYTFGSGTRLTVV.

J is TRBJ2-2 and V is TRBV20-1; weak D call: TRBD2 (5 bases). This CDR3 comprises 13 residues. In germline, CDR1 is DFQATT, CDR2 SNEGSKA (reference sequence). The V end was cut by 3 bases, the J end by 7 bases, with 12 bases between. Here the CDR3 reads CSASTRDGGELFF. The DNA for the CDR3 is TGCAGTGCTAGTACGAGGGATGGCGGGGAGCTGTTTTTT.

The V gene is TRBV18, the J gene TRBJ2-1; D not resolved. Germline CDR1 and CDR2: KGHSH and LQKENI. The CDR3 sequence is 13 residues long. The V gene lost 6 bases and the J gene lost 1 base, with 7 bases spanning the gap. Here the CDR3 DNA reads TGTGCCAGCTCCCCGACTTCCTACAATGAGCAGTTCTTC. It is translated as CASSPTSYNEQFF.

The CDR3 nucleotides are TGTGCCAGTAGTATGAGACTAGCGGGGGGGGTCGGGGAGACCCAGTACTTC. As protein: CASSMRLAGGVGETQYF. The V and J genes are TRBV19 and TRBJ2-5, with 14 nucleotides matching TRBD2. The CDR3 contains 17 residues. Per the germline V gene, CDR1 is LNHDA and CDR2 is SQIVND (reference sequence). The J segment lost 5 bases and the V segment lost 3 bases, leaving 8 bases of the junction unmatched.

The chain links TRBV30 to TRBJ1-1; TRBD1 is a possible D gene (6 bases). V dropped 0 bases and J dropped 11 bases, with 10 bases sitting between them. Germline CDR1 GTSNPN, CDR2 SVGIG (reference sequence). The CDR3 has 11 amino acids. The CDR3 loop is CAWSVQGGAFF. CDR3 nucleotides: TGTGCCTGGAGTGTACAGGGTGGGGCTTTCTTT.

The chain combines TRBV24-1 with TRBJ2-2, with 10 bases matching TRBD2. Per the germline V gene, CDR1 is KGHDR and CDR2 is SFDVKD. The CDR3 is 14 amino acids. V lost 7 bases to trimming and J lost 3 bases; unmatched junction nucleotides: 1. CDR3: CATRGLADTGELFF. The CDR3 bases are TGTGCCACCAGAGGACTAGCGGACACCGGGGAGCTGTTTTTT.

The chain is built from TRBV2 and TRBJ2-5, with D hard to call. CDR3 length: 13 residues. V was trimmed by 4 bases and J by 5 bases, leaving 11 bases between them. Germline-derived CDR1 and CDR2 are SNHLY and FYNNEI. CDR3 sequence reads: CASSGPGWETQYF. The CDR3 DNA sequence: TGTGCCAGCAGTGGGCCGGGTTGGGAGACCCAGTACTTC.

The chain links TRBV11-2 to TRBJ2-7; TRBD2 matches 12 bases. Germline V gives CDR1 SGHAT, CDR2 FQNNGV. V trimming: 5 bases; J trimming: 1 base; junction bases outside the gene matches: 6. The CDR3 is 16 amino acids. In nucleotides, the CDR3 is TGTGCCAGCAGCCCCCTAGCGGGAGGGCCTTCCTACGAGCAGTACTTC. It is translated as CASSPLAGGPSYEQYF.

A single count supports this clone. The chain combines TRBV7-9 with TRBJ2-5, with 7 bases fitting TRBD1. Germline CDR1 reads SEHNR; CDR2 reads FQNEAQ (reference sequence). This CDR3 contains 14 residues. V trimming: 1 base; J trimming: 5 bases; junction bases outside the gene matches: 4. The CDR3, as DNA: TGTGCCAGCAGCTTAGTGGGGACAGTTGAGACCCAGTACTTC. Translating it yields CASSLVGTVETQYF.

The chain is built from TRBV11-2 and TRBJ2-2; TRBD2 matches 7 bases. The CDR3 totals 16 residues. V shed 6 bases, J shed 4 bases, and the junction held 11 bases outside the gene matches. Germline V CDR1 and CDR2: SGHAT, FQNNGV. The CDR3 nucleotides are TGTGCCAGCAGTTCCCCTCCACTAGCGAGCACCGGGGAGCTGTTTTTT. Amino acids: CASSSPPLASTGELFF.

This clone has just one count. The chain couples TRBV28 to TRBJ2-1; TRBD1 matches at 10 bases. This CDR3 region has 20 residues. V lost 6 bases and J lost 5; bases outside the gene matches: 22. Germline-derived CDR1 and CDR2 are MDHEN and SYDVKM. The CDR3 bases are TGTGCCAGCAGACGACCTCCGGGACAGGGGACGCTAACCCGGAACAATGAGCAGTTCTTC. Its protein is CASRRPPGQGTLTRNNEQFF.